A single sample gave rise to the 10 T cell receptor beta chains below, sequenced in a study of CXCR3-negative and CXCR3-positive naive CD8 T cells. Whole-study findings and limits: In CXCR3-positive naive cells, the TRB CDR3s were more hydrophobic than in CXCR3-negative naive cells.

These TCRs' antigens remain unknown. UMI-labeled 5' RACE TRB cDNA libraries were prepared from the cells. Using the 5' RACE reads, TCRdb records one entry per CDR3 protein without DNA. The sample table includes about 50,000 distinct CDR3 sequences. The sequenced sample consisted of naive CXCR3+ CD8+ T cells from blood. Documented subset: CD45RO-CCR7+CD27+CD95- naive CD8+ T cells expressing CXCR3 (TNR3+). These receptor sequences come from a human donor in good health. Some clones in this sample may be carry-over from other donors' samples.

The rearrangement joins TRBV7-9 to TRBJ1-4; the D gene TCRdb calls, TRBD1, cannot be checked with no DNA. The CDR3 length is 15 residues. CDR1 and CDR2 (germline): SEHNR, FQNEAQ (reference sequence). This CDR3 is CASSERQGVVEKLFF.

This chain links TRBV4-3 with TRBJ2-1; TCRdb designates TRBD2, a call that cannot be tested without DNA. The CDR3 extends over 16 amino acids. Germline CDR1 and CDR2: LGHNA and YSLEER. The CDR3 here is CASSQKTSGSYNEQFF.

V and J are TRBV10-3 and TRBJ2-2. CDR3 length: 14 amino acids. CDR1 is ENHRY and CDR2 is SYGVKD in the germline V gene. CDR3 protein: CAISDGLNTGELFF.

V usage is TRBV9 and J usage is TRBJ2-4; as DNA is missing, the TRBD2 call by TCRdb cannot be tested. CDR1 SGDLS and CDR2 YYNGEE come from the germline V gene. The CDR3 sequence is 14 residues long. The CDR3 region is CASSAGTSIDIQYF.

CDR3 amino acids: CASRAIGGATYNEQFF. The chain has TRBV6-4 and TRBJ2-1; TCRdb's D gene call, TRBD2, goes unchecked for lack of DNA. The CDR3 has 16 amino acids. Germline CDR1 MRHNA, CDR2 SNTAGT.

V usage is TRBV7-9 and J usage is TRBJ1-5; no DNA is available, so the TRBD1 call from TCRdb remains unchecked. CDR3 length equals 14 residues. In germline, CDR1 is SEHNR, CDR2 FQNEAQ (reference sequence). The CDR3 region is CASTPGGYNQPQHF.

J is TRBJ2-7 and V is TRBV27; the D gene TCRdb calls, TRBD2, cannot be checked with no DNA. The CDR3 has 18 amino acids. Per the germline V gene, CDR1 is MNHEY and CDR2 is SMNVEV (reference sequence). CDR3 amino acids: CASSLSGLGSGRGYEQYF.

The chain uses TRBV6-5 and TRBJ2-3; TCRdb designates TRBD1, a call that cannot be tested without DNA. The CDR3 consists of 15 residues. Germline loops: CDR1 MNHEY, CDR2 SVGAGI. The CDR3 sequence is CASSSGQGVTDTQYF.

The chain is built from TRBV20-1 and TRBJ2-3; with no DNA, the TCRdb D assignment of TRBD1 cannot be verified. This CDR3 is 15 amino acids long. Germline V lookup: CDR1 DFQATT, CDR2 SNEGSKA (reference sequence). The CDR3: CSATTRGGSTDTQYF.

The chain links TRBV6-5 to TRBJ2-1; TCRdb selects TRBD2, and the lack of DNA leaves this call unchecked. This CDR3 comprises 15 residues. CDR1 and CDR2 from the germline V gene are MNHEY and SVGAGI. The CDR3 loop reads CASSDRAFTLGEQFF.